This T cell receptor beta chain is drawn from a study of blood T cells in healthy people across ages. Together with a sample-barcoded 5' primer, a J-beta primer mix was included in a second PCR lasting about 7 to 11 cycles. Each CDR3 protein gets one entry after TCRdb re-called the 5' RACE reads with MiXCR. Of about 830,000 distinct CDR3 sequences listed, approximately 65% were seen once; the top ten hold about a quarter. Germline CDR1 SQVTM, CDR2 ANQGSEA. CDR3 length equals 16 residues. Sequencing was carried out using blood. The TCR comes from a man younger than 45 in good health. The chain links TRBV29-1 to TRBJ2-5, with D maybe TRBD1 (5 bases). The last part of the DNA fits TRBJ2-7 better; the J call may be wrong. CDR3 in DNA: TGCAGCGCCCTAAAGGGTGGCAGGGTGAGAAACTACGAGCAGTACTTC. Translating gives CSALKGGRVRNYEQYF.